This TCR beta chain emerged from a study of blood T cell repertoires in COVID-19. Original processing methods: Estimation of nucleated cell counts was performed using reference gene primer amplification. The method was immunoSEQ multiplex PCR; TCRdb's version includes in-frame clones alone and lacks a portion of them. V and J calls and clone size follow that table, whereas D and trimming were derived from the DNA. The profile shows over 150,000 clones, about four fifths of them singletons. V lost 0 bases, J lost 2 bases, and 7 bases lay in between. The CDR3 sequence is 14 residues long. CDR1 GTSNPN and CDR2 SVGIG come from the germline V gene (reference sequence).

Material: peripheral blood. The V and J genes are TRBV30 and TRBJ2-2; D ambiguous. The source is an elderly woman with acute or convalescent COVID-19. The CDR3 nucleotides read TGTGCCTGGAGTGTTTTCTCCAACACCGGGGAGCTGTTTTTT. It codes for CAWSVFSNTGELFF.